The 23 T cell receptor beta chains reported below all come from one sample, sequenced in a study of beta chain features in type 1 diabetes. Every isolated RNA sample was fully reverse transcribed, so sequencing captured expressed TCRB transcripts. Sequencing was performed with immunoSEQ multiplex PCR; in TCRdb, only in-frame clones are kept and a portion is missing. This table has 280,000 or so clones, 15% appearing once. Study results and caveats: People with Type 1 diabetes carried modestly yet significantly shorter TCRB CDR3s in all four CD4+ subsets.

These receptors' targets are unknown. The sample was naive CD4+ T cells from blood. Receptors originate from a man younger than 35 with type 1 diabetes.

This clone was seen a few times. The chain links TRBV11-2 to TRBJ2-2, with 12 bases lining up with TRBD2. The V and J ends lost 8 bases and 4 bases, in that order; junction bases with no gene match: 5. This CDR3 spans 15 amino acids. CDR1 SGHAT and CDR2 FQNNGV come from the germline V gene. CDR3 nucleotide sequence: TGTGCCAGCCGCGTGGGACTAGCGGGCACCGGGGAGCTGTTTTTT. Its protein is CASRVGLAGTGELFF.

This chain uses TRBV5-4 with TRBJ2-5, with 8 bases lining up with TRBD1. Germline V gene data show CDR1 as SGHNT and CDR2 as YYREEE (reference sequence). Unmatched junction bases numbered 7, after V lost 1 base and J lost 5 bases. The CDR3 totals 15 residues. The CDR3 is CASSLKDRAGETQYF. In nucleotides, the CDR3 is TGTGCCAGCAGCTTGAAGGACAGGGCGGGGGAGACCCAGTACTTC.

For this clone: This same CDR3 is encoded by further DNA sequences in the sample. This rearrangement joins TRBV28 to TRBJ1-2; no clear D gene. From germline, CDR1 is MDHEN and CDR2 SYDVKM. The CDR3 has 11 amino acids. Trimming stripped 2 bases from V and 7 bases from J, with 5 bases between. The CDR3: CASSLGGGYTF. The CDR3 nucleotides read TGTGCCAGCAGTTTAGGCGGTGGCTACACCTTC.

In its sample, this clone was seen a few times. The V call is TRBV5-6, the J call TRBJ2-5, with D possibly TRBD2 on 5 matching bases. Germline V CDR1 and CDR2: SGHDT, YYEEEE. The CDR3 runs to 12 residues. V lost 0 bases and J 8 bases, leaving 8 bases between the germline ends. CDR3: CASSLGESTQYF. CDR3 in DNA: TGTGCCAGCAGCTTGGGGGAGTCTACCCAGTACTTC.

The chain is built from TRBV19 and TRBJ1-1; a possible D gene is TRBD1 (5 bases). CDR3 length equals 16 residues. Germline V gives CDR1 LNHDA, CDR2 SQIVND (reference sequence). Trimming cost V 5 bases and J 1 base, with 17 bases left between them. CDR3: CASSPRRGPANTEAFF. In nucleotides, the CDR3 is TGTGCCAGTAGTCCCCGGCGGGGACCCGCGAACACTGAAGCTTTCTTT.

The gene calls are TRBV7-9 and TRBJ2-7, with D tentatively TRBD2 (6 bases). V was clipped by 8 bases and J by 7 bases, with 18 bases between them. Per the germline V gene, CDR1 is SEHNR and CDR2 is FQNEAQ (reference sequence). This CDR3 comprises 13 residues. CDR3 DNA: TGTGCCAGCCCCGCGCGGGGCCGGTTAGAGCAGTACTTC. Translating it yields CASPARGRLEQYF.

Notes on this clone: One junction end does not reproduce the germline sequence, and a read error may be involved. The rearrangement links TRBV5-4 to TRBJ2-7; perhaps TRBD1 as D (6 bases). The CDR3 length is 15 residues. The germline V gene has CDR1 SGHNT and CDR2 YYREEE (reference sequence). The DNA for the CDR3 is TGCGGTAGGTGGTCCTTAAGGGGGATCTCCTACGAGCAGTACTTC. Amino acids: CGRWSLRGISYEQYF. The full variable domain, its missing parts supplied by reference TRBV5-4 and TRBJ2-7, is ETGVTQSPTHLIKTRGQQVTLRCSSQSGHNTVSWYQQALGQGPQFIFQYYREEENGRGNFPPRFSGLQFPNYSSELNVNALELDDSALYLCGRWSLRGISYEQYFGPGTRLTVT.

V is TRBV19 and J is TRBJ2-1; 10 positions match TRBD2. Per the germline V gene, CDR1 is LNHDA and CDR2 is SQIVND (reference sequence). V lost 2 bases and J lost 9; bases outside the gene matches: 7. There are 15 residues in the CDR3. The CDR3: CASSINLAGVPEQFF. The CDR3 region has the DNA TGTGCCAGTAGTATAAACCTAGCGGGAGTCCCTGAGCAGTTCTTC.

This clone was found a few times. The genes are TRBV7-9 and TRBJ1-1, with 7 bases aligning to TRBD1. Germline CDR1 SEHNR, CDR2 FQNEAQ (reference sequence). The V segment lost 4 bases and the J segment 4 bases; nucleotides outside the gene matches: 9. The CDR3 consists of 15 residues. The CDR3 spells CASSSGSGGITEAFF. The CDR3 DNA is TGTGCCAGCAGCTCCGGTTCAGGGGGGATCACTGAAGCTTTCTTT.

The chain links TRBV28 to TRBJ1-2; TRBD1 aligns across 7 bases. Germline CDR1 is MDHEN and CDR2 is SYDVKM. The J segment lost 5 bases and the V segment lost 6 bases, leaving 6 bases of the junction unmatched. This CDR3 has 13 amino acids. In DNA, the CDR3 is TGTGCCAGCAGGAAGGGGGCGGGTTATGGCTACACCTTC. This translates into CASRKGAGYGYTF.

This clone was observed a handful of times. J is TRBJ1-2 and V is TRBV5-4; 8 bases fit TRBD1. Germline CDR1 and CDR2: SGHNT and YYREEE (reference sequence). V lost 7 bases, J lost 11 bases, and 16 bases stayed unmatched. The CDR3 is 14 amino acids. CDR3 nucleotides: TGTGCCAGCCTGGAGGATAGTACAGGGGGTTTTTACACCTTC. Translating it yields CASLEDSTGGFYTF.

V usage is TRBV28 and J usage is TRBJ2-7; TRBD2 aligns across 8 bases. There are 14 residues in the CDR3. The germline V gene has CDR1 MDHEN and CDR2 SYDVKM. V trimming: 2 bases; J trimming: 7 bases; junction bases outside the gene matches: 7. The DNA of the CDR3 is TGTGCCAGCAGTTTAGTAGCGGGGACGGGGGAGCAGTACTTC. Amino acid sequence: CASSLVAGTGEQYF. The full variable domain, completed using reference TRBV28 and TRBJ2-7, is DVKVTQSSRYLVKRTGEKVFLECVQDMDHENMFWYRQDPGLGLRLIYFSYDVKMKEKGDIPEGYSVSREKKERFSLILESASTNQTSMYLCASSLVAGTGEQYFGPGTRLTVT.

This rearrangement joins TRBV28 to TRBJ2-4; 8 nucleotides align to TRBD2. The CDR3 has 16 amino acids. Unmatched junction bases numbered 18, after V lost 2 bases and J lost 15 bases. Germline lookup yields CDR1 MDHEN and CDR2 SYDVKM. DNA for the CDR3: TGTGCCAGCAGTTTACATCAGACTAAGGAGACTAGCGAGTCGTACTTC. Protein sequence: CASSLHQTKETSESYF.

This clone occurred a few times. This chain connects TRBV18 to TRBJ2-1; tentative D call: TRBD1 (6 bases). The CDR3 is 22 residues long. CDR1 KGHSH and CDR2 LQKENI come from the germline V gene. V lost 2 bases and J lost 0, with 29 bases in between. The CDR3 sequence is CASSPRIRYRVGPQSSYNEQFF. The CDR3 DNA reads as TGTGCCAGCTCACCAAGGATTCGATACAGGGTCGGACCCCAAAGCTCCTACAATGAGCAGTTCTTC.

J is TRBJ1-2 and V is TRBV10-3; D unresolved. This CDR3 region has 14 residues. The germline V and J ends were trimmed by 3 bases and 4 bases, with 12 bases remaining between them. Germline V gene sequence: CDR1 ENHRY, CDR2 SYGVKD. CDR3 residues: CAISDPGLSYGYTF. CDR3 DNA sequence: TGTGCCATCAGTGATCCGGGTCTGAGCTATGGCTACACCTTC.

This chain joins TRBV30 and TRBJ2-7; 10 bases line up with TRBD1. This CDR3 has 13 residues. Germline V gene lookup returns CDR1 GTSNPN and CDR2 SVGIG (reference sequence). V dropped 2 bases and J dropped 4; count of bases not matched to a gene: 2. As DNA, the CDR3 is TGTGCCTGGAGTTCGGGACAGGGGTACGAGCAGTACTTC. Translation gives CAWSSGQGYEQYF. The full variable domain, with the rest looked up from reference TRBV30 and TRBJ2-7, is SQTIHQWPATLVQPVGSPLSLECTVEGTSNPNLYWYRQAAGRGLQLLFYSVGIGQISSEVPQNLSASRPQDRQFILSSKKLLLSDSGFYLCAWSSGQGYEQYFGPGTRLTVT.

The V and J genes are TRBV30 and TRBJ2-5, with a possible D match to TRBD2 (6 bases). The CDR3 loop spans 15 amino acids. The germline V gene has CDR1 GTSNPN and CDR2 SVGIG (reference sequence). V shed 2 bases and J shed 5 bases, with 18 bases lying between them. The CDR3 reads CAWSRLLSSAETQYF. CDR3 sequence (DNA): TGTGCCTGGAGTAGGCTCCTTTCTAGCGCTGAGACCCAGTACTTC.

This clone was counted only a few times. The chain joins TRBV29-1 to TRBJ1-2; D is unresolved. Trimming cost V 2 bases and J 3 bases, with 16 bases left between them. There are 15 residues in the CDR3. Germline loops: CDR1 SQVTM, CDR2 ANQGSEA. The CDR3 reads CSVERFGLLDYGYTF. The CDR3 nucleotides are TGCAGCGTTGAAAGGTTTGGGCTCCTGGACTATGGCTACACCTTC.

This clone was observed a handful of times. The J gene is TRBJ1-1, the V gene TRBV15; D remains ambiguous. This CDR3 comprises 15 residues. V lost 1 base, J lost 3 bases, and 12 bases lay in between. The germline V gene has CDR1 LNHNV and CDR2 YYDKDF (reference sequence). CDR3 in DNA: TGTGCCACCAGCAGAGGTGGCGGAGTCTACACTGAAGCTTTCTTT. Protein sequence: CATSRGGGVYTEAFF.

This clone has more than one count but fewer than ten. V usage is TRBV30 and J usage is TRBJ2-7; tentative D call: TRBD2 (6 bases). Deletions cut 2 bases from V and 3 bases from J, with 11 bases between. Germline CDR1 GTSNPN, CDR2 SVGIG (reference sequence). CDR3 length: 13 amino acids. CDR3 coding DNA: TGTGCCTGGAGTATCTTGGAGGGCTACGAGCAGTACTTC. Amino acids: CAWSILEGYEQYF.

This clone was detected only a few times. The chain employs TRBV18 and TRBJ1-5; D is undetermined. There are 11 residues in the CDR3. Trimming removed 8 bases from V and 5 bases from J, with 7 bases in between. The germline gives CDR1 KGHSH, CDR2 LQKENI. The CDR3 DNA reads TGTGCCAGCCCTTTCTATCAGCCCCAGCATTTT. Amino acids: CASPFYQPQHF.

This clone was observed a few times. The CDR3 protein is CASSLRESSTDTQYF. The CDR3 DNA sequence: TGTGCCAGCAGCTTAAGGGAGAGCAGCACAGATACGCAGTATTTT. J is TRBJ2-3 and V is TRBV7-9; the D gene is possibly TRBD2 (5 bases). The CDR3 contains 15 residues. From germline, CDR1 is SEHNR and CDR2 FQNEAQ (reference sequence). V was pared by 2 bases and J by 0 bases, with 9 bases between.

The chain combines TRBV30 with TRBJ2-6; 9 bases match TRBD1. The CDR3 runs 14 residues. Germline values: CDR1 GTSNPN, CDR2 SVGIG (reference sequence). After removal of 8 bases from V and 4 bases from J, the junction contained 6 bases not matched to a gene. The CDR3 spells CAAGTGSGANVLTF. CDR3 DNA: TGTGCCGCCGGGACAGGGTCCGGGGCCAACGTCCTGACTTTC.